Below, one T cell receptor beta chain is given with its context. Its antigen is currently unknown. This specimen comes from a study of yellow fever vaccine responses in identical twins. Whole-study findings and limits: The authors reported partly convergent, partly personalized vaccine responses in identical twins.

Between the trimmed V and J ends, which lost 0 bases and 4 bases, there was a span of 13 bases. This CDR3 is built from 17 residues. TCRdb independently ran MiXCR on the RT-PCR reads; one entry per CDR3 protein. This table holds approximately 16,000 distinct CDR3 sequences, approximately 78% found once. The sequences come from T cells from blood (PBMCs), unsorted or a sorted subset (not recorded which), collected before or after yellow fever vaccination (not recorded which). This chain connects TRBV23-1 to TRBJ1-6, with D possibly matching TRBD1 (5 bases). TRBV23-1 is recorded as an ORF, its role being uncertain. The sequence was collected from a woman aged 18 to 35 who received the yellow fever vaccine. CDR3 sequence: CASSQSGRTNYNSPLHF. CDR3 DNA sequence: TGCGCCAGCAGTCAATCGGGGCGGACAAATTATAATTCACCCCTCCACTTT.